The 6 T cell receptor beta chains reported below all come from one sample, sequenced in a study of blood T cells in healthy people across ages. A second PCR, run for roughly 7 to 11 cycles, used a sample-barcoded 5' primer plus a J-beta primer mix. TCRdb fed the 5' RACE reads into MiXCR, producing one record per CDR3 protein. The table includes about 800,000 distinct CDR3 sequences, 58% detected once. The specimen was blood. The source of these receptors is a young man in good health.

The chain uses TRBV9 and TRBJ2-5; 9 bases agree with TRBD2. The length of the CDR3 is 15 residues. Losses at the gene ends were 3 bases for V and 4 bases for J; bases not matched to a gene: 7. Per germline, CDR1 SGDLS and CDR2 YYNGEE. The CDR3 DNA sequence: TGTGCCAGCAGCGCAGCAGCGGGAGGCCGAGAGACCCAGTACTTC. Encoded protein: CASSAAAGGRETQYF.

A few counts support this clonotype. CDR3 residues: CASSYSEGARGYTF. The CDR3 nucleotides read TGTGCCAGCAGTTACTCGGAGGGGGCGCGCGGCTACACCTTC. The chain uses TRBV6-5 and TRBJ1-2, with 7 bases identical to TRBD1. V lost 0 bases and J lost 8; bases outside the gene matches: 6. Germline CDR1 and CDR2: MNHEY and SVGAGI. The CDR3 covers 14 residues.

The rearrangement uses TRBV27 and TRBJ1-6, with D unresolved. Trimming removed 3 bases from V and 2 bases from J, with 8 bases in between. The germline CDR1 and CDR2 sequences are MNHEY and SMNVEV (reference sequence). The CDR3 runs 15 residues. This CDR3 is CASSLLGAYNSPLHF. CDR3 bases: TGTGCCAGCAGTTTGCTGGGCGCCTATAATTCACCCCTCCACTTT.

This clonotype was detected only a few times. CDR3 sequence (DNA): TGTGCCAGCAACCTTGGACAGCTTGGCTCCTACGAGCAGTACTTC. Translation: CASNLGQLGSYEQYF. The chain recombines TRBV12-3 or TRBV12-4 with TRBJ2-7; tentative D call: TRBD1 (6 bases). The V end was cut by 7 bases, the J end by 0 bases, with 16 bases between. The CDR3 is 15 amino acids.

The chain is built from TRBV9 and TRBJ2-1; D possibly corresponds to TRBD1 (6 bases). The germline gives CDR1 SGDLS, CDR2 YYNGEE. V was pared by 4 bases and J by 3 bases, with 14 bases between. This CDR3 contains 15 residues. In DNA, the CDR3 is TGTGCCAGCAGCCTGACCGGGACAAACTACAATGAGCAGTTCTTC. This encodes CASSLTGTNYNEQFF. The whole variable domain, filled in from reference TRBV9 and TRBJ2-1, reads DSGVTQTPKHLITATGQRVTLRCSPRSGDLSVYWYQQSLDQGLQFLIQYYNGEERAKGNILERFSAQQFPDLHSELNLSSLELGDSALYFCASSLTGTNYNEQFFGPGTRLTVL.

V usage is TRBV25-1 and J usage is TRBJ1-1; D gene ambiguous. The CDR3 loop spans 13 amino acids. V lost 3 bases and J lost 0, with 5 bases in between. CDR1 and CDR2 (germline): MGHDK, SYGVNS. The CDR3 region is CASSEGMNTEAFF. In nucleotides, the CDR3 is TGTGCCAGCAGTGAGGGGATGAACACTGAAGCTTTCTTT.